This TCR beta chain was profiled in a study of T cell responses to AZD1222 COVID-19 vaccine. Assay used: immunoSEQ multiplex PCR; TCRdb lists only in-frame clones, some missing. The repertoire holds about 200,000 clones, with more than 85% as singletons. Notes on the study in general: Donors were mostly white British, more females; clonal diversity possibly underestimated. Spike-specific TCR breadth and depth rose after two AZD1222 doses. Repertoire sampling occurred only after the peak T cell response.

As regards this clone: Its antigen is unknown.

Trimming took 3 bases from V and 5 from J, leaving 11 bases between them. The CDR3 spans 14 residues. Germline V gene lookup returns CDR1 LGHDT and CDR2 YNNKEL (reference sequence). The origin of this receptor is an adult who received the AZD1222 COVID-19 vaccine. The genes are TRBV3-1 (or the pseudogene TRBV3-2) and TRBJ2-1; D perhaps matches TRBD2 (5 bases). The sequencing here drew on peripheral blood, taken 28 days after the second AZD1222 dose. CDR3 sequence reads: CASSQRLAHNEQFF. The DNA of the CDR3 is TGTGCCAGCAGCCAGAGGCTAGCCCACAATGAGCAGTTCTTC.